This TCR beta chain appears in the sequencing data of a study of immune evolution from preneoplasia to lung adenocarcinoma. Regarding this clone: Its antigen remains unidentified.

Patient tissue came from resections in Japan or China, 2014–2017. Assay used: immunoSEQ multiplex PCR; TCRdb lists only in-frame clones, some missing. The sample gives 7,000 to 9,500 clones, around three quarters of which show up once; under 3% is in the top ten. The length of the CDR3 is 14 residues. J lost 6 bases, V lost 2 bases, and 3 bases had no gene match. CDR1 and CDR2 from the germline V gene are MRHNA and SNTAGT. General study findings and limits: Top clone share appeared to fall from AAH through AIS, MIA, adenocarcinoma. Later-stage lesions appeared to have more T cells, more diversity, less clonality.

Source material: FFPE invasive lung adenocarcinoma tissue. The sequence derives from a person aged 40-50 years with lung adenocarcinoma. This sequence joins TRBV6-4 and TRBJ1-5, with TRBD1 matching over 8 bases. CDR3 residues: CASSDGQGGQPQHF. CDR3 in DNA: TGTGCCAGCAGTGACGGACAGGGTGGTCAGCCCCAGCATTTT.